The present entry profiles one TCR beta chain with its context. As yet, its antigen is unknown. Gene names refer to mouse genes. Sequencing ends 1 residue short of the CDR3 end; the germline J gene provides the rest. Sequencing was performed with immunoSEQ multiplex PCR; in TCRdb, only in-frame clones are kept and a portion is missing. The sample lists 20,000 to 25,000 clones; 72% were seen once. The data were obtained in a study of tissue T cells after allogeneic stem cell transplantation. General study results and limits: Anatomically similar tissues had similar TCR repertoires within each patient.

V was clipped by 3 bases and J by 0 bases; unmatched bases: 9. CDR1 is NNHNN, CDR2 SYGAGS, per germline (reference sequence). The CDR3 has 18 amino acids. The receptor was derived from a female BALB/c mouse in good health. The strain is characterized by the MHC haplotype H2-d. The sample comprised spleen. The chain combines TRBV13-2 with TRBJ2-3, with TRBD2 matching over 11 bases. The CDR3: CASGALRDWGTSAETLYF. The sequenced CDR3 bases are TGTGCCAGCGGTGCCCTCCGGGACTGGGGGACTAGTGCAGAAACGCTGTAT.